This TCR beta chain was sequenced for a study of cytomegalovirus exposure and HLA in healthy donors. Study-wide results and limits: The study labeled 180 or so TCR beta chains cytomegalovirus-associated.

As concerns this clone: Antigen unknown.

J was trimmed by 7 bases and V by 2 bases; bases with no gene match: 6. The CDR3 totals 15 residues. Germline V gives CDR1 SSHAT, CDR2 FNYEAQ (reference sequence). Using immunoSEQ multiplex PCR, the repertoire was profiled, and TCRdb retains in-frame clones only, with some absent. In the table there are 140,000 or so clones, 80% to 95% of which are singletons. The sample taken for sequencing was PBMCs. The chain uses TRBV7-7 and TRBJ2-1; TRBD2 agrees at 9 bases. The source is a man between 18 and 29 years old in good health and CMV-seronegative. CDR3 sequence (DNA): TGTGCCAGCAGCTTACAAGCGGGGGGTCTGAATGAGCAGTTCTTC. Protein product: CASSLQAGGLNEQFF.